The T cell receptor (beta chain) described here comes from a study of blood T cells in healthy people across ages. The CDR3 runs to 14 residues. The germline CDR1 and CDR2 sequences are SGHDT and YYEEEE. The V and J ends lost 1 base and 4 bases, in that order; junction bases with no gene match: 4. Sample-barcoded 5' priming and a J-beta primer mix drove a second PCR of about 6 to 12 cycles. At least 2.5 million CDR3-containing paired-end reads were obtained per sample. TCRdb ran MiXCR on the 5' RACE reads and lists one entry per CDR3 protein. The sample gives 850,000 to 1,000,000 distinct CDR3 sequences, roughly 43% of which show up once; roughly 12% is in the top ten. The donors, aged about 6 to 95, were healthy Caucasians from Russia. Isolation per sample recovered at least 6 million PBMCs.

The TCR originated in a man aged 25-45 years in good health. The chain has TRBV5-6 and TRBJ2-7; 8 bases agree with TRBD1. The sequenced sample consisted of blood. Written as DNA, the CDR3 is TGTGCCAGCAGCTTGATACAGGGGGAATACGAGCAGTACTTC. The encoded protein is CASSLIQGEYEQYF.